The rows below give T cell receptor beta chains drawn from one sample of a study of T-cell memory formation after mild COVID-19. TCRdb used MiXCR to reprocess the 5' RACE reads, holding one entry per CDR3 protein. The profile covers some 130,000 distinct CDR3 sequences, with approximately 17% appearing a single time and 5.2% taken by the ten largest. Sequencing was performed on PBMCs or a T cell subset sorted from them (not recorded which). These TCRs come from a man younger than 30 who had mild COVID-19 (a few samples of this study predate the infection). Cell type and time point are not known. CDR3s include the opening cysteine and the closing phenylalanine or tryptophan. Each record gives: V gene, clone size, J gene, D gene, CDR3 DNA, CDR3 protein. A D gene is named only where the DNA matches it firmly. Where a row states a size, it is once, few, many or the class of an expanded clone; other rows omit it.

TRBV18	NA	TRBJ2-7	NA	TGTGCCAGCTCACCGGACGGCTACGAGCAGTACTTC	CASSPDGYEQYF
TRBV5-1	NA	TRBJ1-1	NA	TGCGCCACCCGACCCCAAATGAACACTGAAGCTTTCTTT	CATRPQMNTEAFF
TRBV4-3	many	TRBJ2-3	TRBD2	TGCGCCAGCAGCCAACTGGGACTAGCGGGGGGTCGCACAGATACGCAGTATTTT	CASSQLGLAGGRTDTQYF
TRBV5-1	NA	TRBJ2-5	NA	TGCGCCAGCAGCCTGCGAGGGGGTCGGCAGGAGACCCAGTACTTC	CASSLRGGRQETQYF
TRBV9	few	TRBJ2-3	NA	TGTGCCAGCAGCCTTTCGGCGGGACGAACAGATACGCAGTATTTT	CASSLSAGRTDTQYF
TRBV5-1	NA	TRBJ2-3	NA	TGCGCCAGCTGTACTAGCAGCCTCACAGATACGCAGTATTTT	CASCTSSLTDTQYF
TRBV4-1	NA	TRBJ2-1	TRBD2	TGCGCCAGCAGCCAAGATTCCGGGGGGGCCGGTGAGCAGTTCTTC	CASSQDSGGAGEQFF
TRBV5-1	few	TRBJ1-2	NA	TGCGCCAGCAGCTTGAGAATGGGCGATGGCTACACCTTC	CASSLRMGDGYTF
TRBV12-3/TRBV12-4	NA	TRBJ2-1	NA	TGTGCCAGCAGTTTGGGCGGAGAGTCCTACAATGAGCAGTTCTTC	CASSLGGESYNEQFF
TRBV12-3/TRBV12-4	NA	TRBJ1-5	NA	TGTGCCAGCAGTTTAGGACAATATCAGCCCCAGCATTTT	CASSLGQYQPQHF
TRBV12-3/TRBV12-4	few	TRBJ2-6	NA	TGTGCCAGCAGTTTAGCGGGTGGGGCCAACGTCCTGACTTTC	CASSLAGGANVLTF
TRBV5-1	NA	TRBJ2-5	TRBD2	TGCGCCAGCAGCCAGGCTACTAGCGGAAAAGAGACCCAGTACTTC	CASSQATSGKETQYF
TRBV2	NA	TRBJ1-5	NA	TGTGCCAGCAGTGAAAGGGATAGGAATCAGCCCCAGCATTTT	CASSERDRNQPQHF
TRBV10-3	NA	TRBJ1-5	NA	TGTGCCATCAGTGAGTCGGGGGGGGGGAGCGTCAATCAGCCCCAGCATTTT	CAISESGGGSVNQPQHF
TRBV9	few	TRBJ1-3	TRBD1	TGTGCCAGCAGCATCACAGGGGTCGGAAACACCATATATTTT	CASSITGVGNTIYF
TRBV7-2	few	TRBJ2-5	TRBD1	TGTGCCAGCAGCTCGATGCTGGGACAGCAAGAGACCCAGTACTTC	CASSSMLGQQETQYF
TRBV9	NA	TRBJ2-1	NA	TGTGCCAGCAGCCCGGGGACTGGTTCCTACAATGAGCAGTTCTTC	CASSPGTGSYNEQFF
TRBV18	NA	TRBJ1-3	TRBD1	TGTGCCAGCTCATCAGGGGGCTCTGGAAACACCATATATTTT	CASSSGGSGNTIYF
TRBV7-9	many	TRBJ2-1	TRBD1	TGTGCCATAGGGACAGTTGGCTATGAGCAGTTCTTC	CAIGTVGYEQFF
TRBV7-9	many	TRBJ2-1	NA	TGTGCCAGCAGCTTGGCAGGGGGGCATGAGCAGTTCTTC	CASSLAGGHEQFF
TRBV18	few	TRBJ2-3	NA	TGTGCCAGCTCACCCGGGACTTCAGATACGCAGTATTTT	CASSPGTSDTQYF
TRBV9	NA	TRBJ2-3	NA	TGTGCCAGCAGCGTCCCTGGAGGGCCGGCAGATACGCAGTATTTT	CASSVPGGPADTQYF
TRBV12-3/TRBV12-4	few	TRBJ2-5	NA	TGTGCCAGCAGTTCGATCGCCGCGGGCCGGGAGACCCAGTACTTC	CASSSIAAGRETQYF